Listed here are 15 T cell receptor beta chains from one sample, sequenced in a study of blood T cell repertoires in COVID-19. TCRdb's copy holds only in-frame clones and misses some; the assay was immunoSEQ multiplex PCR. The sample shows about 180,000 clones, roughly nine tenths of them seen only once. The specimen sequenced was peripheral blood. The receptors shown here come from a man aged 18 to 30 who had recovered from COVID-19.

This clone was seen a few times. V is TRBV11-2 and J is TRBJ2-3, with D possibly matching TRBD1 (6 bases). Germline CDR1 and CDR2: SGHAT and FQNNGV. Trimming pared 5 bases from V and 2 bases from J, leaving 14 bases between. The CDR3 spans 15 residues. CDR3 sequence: CASSLTGHLTDTQYF. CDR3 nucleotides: TGTGCCAGCAGCCTGACGGGACACCTCACAGATACGCAGTATTTT. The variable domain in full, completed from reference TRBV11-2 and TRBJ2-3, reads EAGVAQSPRYKIIEKRQSVAFWCNPISGHATLYWYQQILGQGPKLLIQFQNNGVVDDSQLPKDRFSAERLKGVDSTLKIQPAKLEDSAVYLCASSLTGHLTDTQYFGPGTRLTVL.

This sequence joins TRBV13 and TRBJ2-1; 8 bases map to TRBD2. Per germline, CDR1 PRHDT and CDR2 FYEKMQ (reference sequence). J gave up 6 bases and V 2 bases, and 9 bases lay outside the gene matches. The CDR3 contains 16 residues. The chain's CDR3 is CASSLRGRKGRNEQFF. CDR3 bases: TGTGCCAGCAGCTTACGCGGGAGGAAGGGACGCAATGAGCAGTTCTTC. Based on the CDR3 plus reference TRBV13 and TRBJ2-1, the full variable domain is AAGVIQSPRHLIKEKRETATLKCYPIPRHDTVYWYQQGPGQDPQFLISFYEKMQSDKGSIPDRFSAQQFSDYHSELNMSSLELGDSALYFCASSLRGRKGRNEQFFGPGTRLTVL.

The CDR3 bases are TGTGCCAGCAGCCAAGTGCTAGCGGCCTCTAGGGGTGAGCAGTTCTTC. Translation gives CASSQVLAASRGEQFF. This chain links TRBV3-1 (or the pseudogene TRBV3-2) with TRBJ2-1; 7 bases line up with TRBD2. This CDR3 is 16 amino acids long. Looked up from germline, CDR1 is LGHDT and CDR2 is YNNKEL (reference sequence). V shed 1 base, J shed 9 bases, and the junction held 12 bases outside the gene matches.

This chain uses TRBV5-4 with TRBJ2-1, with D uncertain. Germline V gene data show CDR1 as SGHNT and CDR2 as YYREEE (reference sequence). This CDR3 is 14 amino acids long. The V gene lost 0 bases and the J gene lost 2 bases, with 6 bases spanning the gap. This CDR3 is CASSLDFAYNEQFF. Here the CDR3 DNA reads TGTGCCAGCAGCTTGGACTTTGCCTACAATGAGCAGTTCTTC. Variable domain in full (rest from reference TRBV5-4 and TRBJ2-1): ETGVTQSPTHLIKTRGQQVTLRCSSQSGHNTVSWYQQALGQGPQFIFQYYREEENGRGNFPPRFSGLQFPNYSSELNVNALELDDSALYLCASSLDFAYNEQFFGPGTRLTVL.

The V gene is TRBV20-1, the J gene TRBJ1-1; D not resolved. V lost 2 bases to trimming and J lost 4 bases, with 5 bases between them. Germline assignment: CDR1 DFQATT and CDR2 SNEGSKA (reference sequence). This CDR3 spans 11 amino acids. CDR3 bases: TGCAGTGCTAGATCCGGCACTGAAGCTTTCTTT. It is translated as CSARSGTEAFF.

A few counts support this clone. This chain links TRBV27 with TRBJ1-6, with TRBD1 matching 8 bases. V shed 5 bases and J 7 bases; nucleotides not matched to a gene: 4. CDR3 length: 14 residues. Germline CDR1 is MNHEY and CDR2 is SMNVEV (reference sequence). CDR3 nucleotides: TGTGCCAGCAGTACAAACAGGGGGAATTCACCCCTCCACTTT. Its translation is CASSTNRGNSPLHF.

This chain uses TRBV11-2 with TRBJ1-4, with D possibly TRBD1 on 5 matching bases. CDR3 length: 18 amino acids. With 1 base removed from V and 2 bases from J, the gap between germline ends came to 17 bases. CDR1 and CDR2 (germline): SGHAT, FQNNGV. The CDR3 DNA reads TGTGCCAGCAGCTTAGTCCCCCGGGAGGGGCGGACTAATGAAAAACTGTTTTTT. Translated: CASSLVPREGRTNEKLFF. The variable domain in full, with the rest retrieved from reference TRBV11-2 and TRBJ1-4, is EAGVAQSPRYKIIEKRQSVAFWCNPISGHATLYWYQQILGQGPKLLIQFQNNGVVDDSQLPKDRFSAERLKGVDSTLKIQPAKLEDSAVYLCASSLVPREGRTNEKLFFGSGTQLSVL.

The CDR3: CASSLGLGELNEQYF. CDR3 DNA: TGTGCCAGCAGCTTGGGTCTCGGGGAACTAAACGAGCAGTACTTC. The J gene is TRBJ2-7, the V gene TRBV5-5; D perhaps matches TRBD2 (5 bases). Trimming shortened V by 0 bases and J by 5 bases, and 15 bases separated the two germline ends. Germline-derived CDR1 and CDR2 are SGHKS and YYEKEE (reference sequence). The length of the CDR3 is 15 residues.

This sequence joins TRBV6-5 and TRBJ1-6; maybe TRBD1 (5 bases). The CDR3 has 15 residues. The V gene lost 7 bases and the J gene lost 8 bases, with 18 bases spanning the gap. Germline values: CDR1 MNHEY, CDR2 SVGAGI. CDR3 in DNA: TGTGCCAGCAATGCGGGACGGTCTTCGGATTCACCCCTCCACTTT. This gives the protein CASNAGRSSDSPLHF.

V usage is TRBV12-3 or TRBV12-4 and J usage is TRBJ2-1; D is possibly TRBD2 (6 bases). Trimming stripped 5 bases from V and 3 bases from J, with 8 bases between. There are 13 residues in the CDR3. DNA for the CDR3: TGTGCCAGCAGTCCGGGACTCTACAATGAGCAGTTCTTC. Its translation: CASSPGLYNEQFF.

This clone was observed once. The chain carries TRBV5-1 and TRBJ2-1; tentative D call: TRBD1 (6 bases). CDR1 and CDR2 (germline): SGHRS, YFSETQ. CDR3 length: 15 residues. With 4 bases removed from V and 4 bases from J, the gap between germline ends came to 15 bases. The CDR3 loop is CASSLVGQTYNEQFF. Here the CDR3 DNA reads TGCGCCAGCAGCCTGGTTGGACAGACTTACAATGAGCAGTTCTTC.

The CDR3 DNA follows: TGTGCCAGCAGTGGTGAGGGCGGGGAGCTGTTTTTT. This sequence encodes CASSGEGGELFF. The J gene is TRBJ2-2, the V gene TRBV2; weak D call: TRBD2 (5 bases). CDR1 and CDR2 from the germline V gene are SNHLY and FYNNEI. The CDR3 extends over 12 amino acids. With 4 bases removed from V and 7 bases from J, the gap between germline ends came to 7 bases.

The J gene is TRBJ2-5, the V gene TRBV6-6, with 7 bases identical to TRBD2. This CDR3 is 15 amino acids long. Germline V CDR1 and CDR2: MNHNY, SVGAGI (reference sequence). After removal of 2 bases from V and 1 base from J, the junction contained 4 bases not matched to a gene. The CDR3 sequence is CASSYGREAQETQYF. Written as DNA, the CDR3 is TGTGCCAGCAGTTACGGGAGGGAAGCCCAAGAGACCCAGTACTTC.

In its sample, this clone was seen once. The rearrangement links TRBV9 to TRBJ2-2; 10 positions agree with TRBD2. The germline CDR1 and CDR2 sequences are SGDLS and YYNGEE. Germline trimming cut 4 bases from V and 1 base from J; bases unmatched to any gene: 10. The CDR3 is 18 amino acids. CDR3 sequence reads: CASSPLKRTSGNTGELFF. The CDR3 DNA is TGTGCCAGCAGCCCTTTAAAACGGACTAGCGGGAACACCGGGGAGCTGTTTTTT.

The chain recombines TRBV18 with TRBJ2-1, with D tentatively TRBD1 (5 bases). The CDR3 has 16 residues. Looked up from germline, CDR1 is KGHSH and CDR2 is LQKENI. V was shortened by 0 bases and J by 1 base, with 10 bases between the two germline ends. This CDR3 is CASSPPQAASYNEQFF. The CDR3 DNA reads TGTGCCAGCTCACCACCACAGGCGGCTTCCTACAATGAGCAGTTCTTC.